This TCR beta chain was observed in a study of blood T cell repertoires in COVID-19. Study-wide context: The cDNA or gDNA used as material had been derived from T cells, B-cell-depleted T cells, or PBMCs.

Enrollment of patients from Seattle took place during active infection, with longitudinal follow-up. The V gene's germline CDR1 is MNHEY and CDR2 SVGEGT. Trimming stripped 2 bases from V and 2 bases from J, with 16 bases between. The CDR3 sequence is 17 residues long. Here immunoSEQ multiplex PCR was the method, and the copy in TCRdb shows in-frame clones only, minus some. The sample has about 250,000 clones, around 88% seen once. The receptor comes from a woman older than 75 with COVID-19, enrolled during active disease. The sequencing sample was made of peripheral blood. The chain has TRBV6-2 or TRBV6-3 and TRBJ2-1, with D maybe TRBD2 (7 bases). CDR3 residues: CASSYVIGGAPYNEQFF. As DNA, the CDR3 is TGTGCCAGCAGTTACGTCATTGGGGGGGCCCCCTACAATGAGCAGTTCTTC.